This T cell receptor beta chain was found in a study of tumor-infiltrating lymphocytes in localized non-small cell lung cancer. Germline V gene sequence: CDR1 SGHVS, CDR2 FNYEAQ. CDR3 length equals 15 residues. V was trimmed by 3 bases and J by 7 bases, leaving 13 bases between them. Study-wide results and limits: Tumor T-cell fraction from TCR sequencing was not associated with recurrence-free survival (p = 0.61).

On this clone itself: The antigen remains unidentified.

Sequencing was performed with immunoSEQ multiplex PCR; in TCRdb, only in-frame clones are kept and a portion is missing. This sample has approximately 10,000 clones; 70% to 75% occur once, and the top ten carry less than 25%. This sequence joins TRBV7-6 and TRBJ1-6; D may be TRBD1 (6 bases). Material for sequencing was lung tumor tissue. This sequence originates from a human donor with non-small cell lung cancer. Here the CDR3 reads CASSFDSGVNSPLHF. CDR3 DNA sequence: TGTGCCAGCAGCTTTGACTCAGGGGTCAATTCACCCCTCCACTTT.